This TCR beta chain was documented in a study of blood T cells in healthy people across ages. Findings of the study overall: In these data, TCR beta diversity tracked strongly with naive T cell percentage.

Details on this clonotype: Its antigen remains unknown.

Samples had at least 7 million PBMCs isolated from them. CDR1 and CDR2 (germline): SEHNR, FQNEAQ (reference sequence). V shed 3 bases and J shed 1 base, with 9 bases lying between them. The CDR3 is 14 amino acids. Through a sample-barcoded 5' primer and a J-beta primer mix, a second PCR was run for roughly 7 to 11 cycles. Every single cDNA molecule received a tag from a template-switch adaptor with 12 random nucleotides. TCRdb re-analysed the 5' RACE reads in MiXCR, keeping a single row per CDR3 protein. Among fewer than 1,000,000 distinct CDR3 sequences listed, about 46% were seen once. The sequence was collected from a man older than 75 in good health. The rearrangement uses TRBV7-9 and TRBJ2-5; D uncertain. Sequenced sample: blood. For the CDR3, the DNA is TGTGCCAGCAGCTTTCCAGGTCGCCAAGAGACCCAGTACTTC. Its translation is CASSFPGRQETQYF.